The source of this T cell receptor (beta chain) is a study of T-cell memory formation after mild COVID-19. Overall study findings and caveats: Cross-reactive memory seemingly joined, as some responding clones were found in pre-infection memory.

One entry per CDR3 protein, called by TCRdb with MiXCR from the 5' RACE reads. Found here are 250,000 to 300,000 distinct CDR3 sequences, about a sixth of them singletons; the top ten hold 22%. About this clonotype itself: As yet, its antigen is unknown.

Sample: PBMCs or a T cell subset sorted from them (not recorded which). This sequence originates from a man in his late teens or twenties who had mild COVID-19 (a few samples of this study predate the infection). Cell type and time point are not known.

The DNA of the CDR3 is TGCAGCGTAACGGGACAGCGCACAGATACGCAGTATTTT. Its protein is CSVTGQRTDTQYF. The rearrangement links TRBV29-1 to TRBJ2-3; 7 bases line up with TRBD1. This CDR3 has 13 amino acids. Germline CDR1 reads SQVTM; CDR2 reads ANQGSEA. With V trimmed by 6 bases and J by 1 base, 4 bases remained unmatched.